This TCR beta chain came from a study of PD-L1 blockade in urothelial cancer. About the study: At 6 weeks and at 3 weeks (second dose) after treatment start, blood was analyzed. A median of roughly 140,000 T cells was found in the blood samples. Study results and limitations: Blood TCR clonality below the median before treatment was a predictor of better survival.

Time point defined: pretreatment peripheral blood. Only in-frame clones appear in the TCRdb table, and some are missing; sequencing was by immunoSEQ multiplex PCR. The sample carries some 45,000 clones, about 88% recorded once. As for this clone: Its antigen is as yet unknown.

The ends were cut back, 6 bases at V and 3 bases at J, with 15 bases in the middle. CDR1 and CDR2 (germline): SGDLS, YYNGEE. The CDR3 extends over 14 amino acids. Sequencing used PBMCs, obtained around atezolizumab (anti-PD-L1) treatment. The chain carries TRBV9 and TRBJ2-5; D is perhaps TRBD1 (5 bases). The sequence derives from a donor aged 40 or over with urothelial cancer. CDR3 bases: TGTGCCAGCACCCCTGGGGCAGTAGAAGAGACCCAGTACTTC. This codes for CASTPGAVEETQYF. Together with reference TRBV9 and TRBJ2-5, the CDR3 gives the full variable domain: DSGVTQTPKHLITATGQRVTLRCSPRSGDLSVYWYQQSLDQGLQFLIQYYNGEERAKGNILERFSAQQFPDLHSELNLSSLELGDSALYFCASTPGAVEETQYFGPGTRLLVL.